This T cell receptor (beta chain) was retrieved from a study of T-cell memory formation after mild COVID-19. Study background: In these data, TCR clusters were largely donor specific. Regarding the study as a whole: Mainly in CM and EM were contracting CD4+ clones; CD8+ were in EMRA. Still unconfirmed is whether the second-wave clones peaking on day 37 recognized SARS-CoV-2.

This clonotype was seen at least ten times. Its specificity is not known. MiXCR, run by TCRdb on the 5' RACE reads, gives a single entry per CDR3 protein. The sample carries approximately 65,000 distinct CDR3 sequences, roughly 17% recorded once. The V gene lost 5 bases and the J gene lost 6 bases, with 15 bases spanning the gap. The length of the CDR3 is 14 residues. CDR1 is SEHNR, CDR2 FQNEAQ, per germline (reference sequence). The sequence was collected from an adult woman who had mild COVID-19 (a few samples of this study predate the infection). Cell type and time point are not known. Sequenced input: PBMCs or a T cell subset sorted from them (not recorded which). V gene TRBV7-9 combines with J gene TRBJ2-3, with no clear D. The CDR3: CASSKSDPWDTQYF. As DNA, the CDR3 is TGTGCCAGCAGCAAGTCGGACCCATGGGATACGCAGTATTTT.